The 18 T cell receptor beta chains given below trace back to one sample, sequenced in a study of blood T cell repertoires in COVID-19. Sequenced by immunoSEQ multiplex PCR; TCRdb stores in-frame clones only, minus some. The sample consists of fewer than 350,000 clones, about nine tenths of them appearing once. Input material: PBMCs or T cells enriched from blood (not recorded which). These TCRs come from a woman in her thirties or forties with acute COVID-19.

This clone occurred once. The chain recombines TRBV4-2 with TRBJ1-1; 12 positions match TRBD1. The CDR3 runs to 16 residues. Germline values: CDR1 LGHNA, CDR2 YNFKEQ. Germline trimming cut 0 bases from V and 4 bases from J; bases unmatched to any gene: 3. The CDR3 nucleotides read TGTGCCAGCAGCCAAGATGGGACAGGGGGCGTCACTGAAGCTTTCTTT. Translated: CASSQDGTGGVTEAFF.

In regard to this clone: Other DNA sequences in this specimen translate into the identical CDR3. The chain recombines TRBV28 with TRBJ2-7, with D maybe TRBD2 (5 bases). Germline V gives CDR1 MDHEN, CDR2 SYDVKM. There are 12 residues in the CDR3. V lost 2 bases to trimming and J lost 4 bases, with 6 bases between them. The CDR3 DNA sequence: TGTGCCAGCAGTTTACGAGGGTACGAGCAGTACTTC. Protein: CASSLRGYEQYF.

V is TRBV9 and J is TRBJ2-7; 9 nucleotides line up with TRBD2. CDR3 size: 16 residues. Germline CDR1 is SGDLS and CDR2 is YYNGEE. With 0 bases clipped from V and 2 bases from J, the junction kept 6 bases outside the gene matches. This CDR3 reads CASSVGPGGGAYEQYF. In nucleotides, the CDR3 is TGTGCCAGCAGCGTAGGCCCGGGCGGGGGGGCCTACGAGCAGTACTTC. Together with reference TRBV9 and TRBJ2-7, the CDR3 gives the full variable domain: DSGVTQTPKHLITATGQRVTLRCSPRSGDLSVYWYQQSLDQGLQFLIQYYNGEERAKGNILERFSAQQFPDLHSELNLSSLELGDSALYFCASSVGPGGGAYEQYFGPGTRLTVT.

The chain links TRBV19 to TRBJ1-5, with 8 bases fitting TRBD1. V was pared by 0 bases and J by 7 bases, with 11 bases of the junction left unmatched. Germline-derived CDR1 and CDR2 are LNHDA and SQIVND (reference sequence). CDR3 length: 17 amino acids. This CDR3 is CASSIDPRQGAEQPQHF. The CDR3 DNA reads TGTGCCAGTAGTATAGACCCCCGCCAGGGGGCGGAACAGCCCCAGCATTTT.

J is TRBJ2-7 and V is TRBV10-3; 7 nucleotides agree with TRBD1. In germline, CDR1 is ENHRY, CDR2 SYGVKD. Trimming cost V 3 bases and J 2 bases; bases outside gene matches: 7. The CDR3 runs to 15 residues. The CDR3 reads CAISDPGTATYEQYF. The CDR3 DNA sequence: TGTGCCATCAGTGACCCCGGGACAGCCACCTACGAGCAGTACTTC.

V usage is TRBV7-3 and J usage is TRBJ1-5; D not resolved. V dropped 5 bases and J dropped 7 bases, with 15 bases sitting between them. From germline, CDR1 is SGHTA and CDR2 FQGTGA. The CDR3 contains 14 residues. CDR3 coding DNA: TGTGCCAGCAGCCAAACCTCTAGTAGCCAGCCCCAGCATTTT. This gives the protein CASSQTSSSQPQHF.

The chain recombines TRBV9 with TRBJ2-5; D possibly corresponds to TRBD2 (5 bases). Germline loops: CDR1 SGDLS, CDR2 YYNGEE. The CDR3 length is 13 residues. Trimming took 3 bases from V and 4 from J, leaving 10 bases between them. CDR3 coding DNA: TGTGCCAGCAGCGACTGGGCGGGAGAGACCCAGTACTTC. Protein: CASSDWAGETQYF.

This chain links TRBV15 with TRBJ2-3, with 14 nucleotides matching TRBD2. Unmatched junction bases numbered 5, after V lost 3 bases and J lost 6 bases. The germline gives CDR1 LNHNV, CDR2 YYDKDF (reference sequence). There are 16 residues in the CDR3. The CDR3 spells CATSSRLAGGIDTQYF. For the CDR3, the DNA is TGTGCCACCAGCAGCAGACTAGCGGGAGGGATCGATACGCAGTATTTT.

V is TRBV25-1 and J is TRBJ2-2; D is undetermined. Germline V gene data show CDR1 as MGHDK and CDR2 as SYGVNS. V lost 0 bases and J lost 3, with 5 bases in between. The CDR3 is made up of 14 amino acids. This CDR3 is CASSEYFDTGELFF. The CDR3, as DNA: TGTGCCAGCAGTGAATATTTCGACACCGGGGAGCTGTTTTTT.

This chain links TRBV6-5 with TRBJ2-3; maybe TRBD1 (5 bases). V lost 6 bases to trimming and J lost 3 bases, with 10 bases between them. CDR1 and CDR2 (germline): MNHEY, SVGAGI. This CDR3 comprises 13 residues. In nucleotides, the CDR3 is TGTGCCAGCAGCAGGGTGAAGACAGATACGCAGTATTTT. Translation: CASSRVKTDTQYF.

V gene TRBV2 combines with J gene TRBJ1-2; 8 bases align to TRBD1. Unmatched junction bases numbered 7, after V lost 0 bases and J lost 4 bases. CDR1 is SNHLY, CDR2 FYNNEI, per germline. This CDR3 contains 16 residues. The CDR3 here is CASSEAPGGLGYGYTF. The CDR3 DNA reads TGTGCCAGCAGTGAAGCACCAGGGGGCTTGGGCTATGGCTACACCTTC.

This clone has just one count. The chain has TRBV24-1 and TRBJ2-2, with 7 bases lining up with TRBD1. The CDR3 spans 15 residues. J was trimmed by 5 bases and V by 4 bases; bases with no gene match: 6. Germline CDR1 and CDR2: KGHDR and SFDVKD. The CDR3 region has the DNA TGTGCCACCAGTGACCCTACGACAGGGACCGGGGAGCTGTTTTTT. This encodes CATSDPTTGTGELFF.

This chain links TRBV5-6 with TRBJ1-3; 7 bases align to TRBD1. CDR3 length: 16 residues. The V gene end was trimmed by 4 bases and the J gene end by 2 bases; junction bases not matched to a gene: 9. Germline V lookup: CDR1 SGHDT, CDR2 YYEEEE. The CDR3 protein is CASSGRGRMAGNTIYF. CDR3 in DNA: TGTGCCAGCAGCGGTAGGGGGCGGATGGCTGGAAACACCATATATTTT.

This chain links TRBV6-5 with TRBJ2-3; TRBD1 agrees at 7 bases. Germline V lookup: CDR1 MNHEY, CDR2 SVGAGI. This CDR3 contains 13 residues. V lost 6 bases to trimming and J lost 2 bases; unmatched junction nucleotides: 2. The CDR3 region is CASRDRTTDTQYF. The CDR3 DNA is TGTGCCAGCAGGGACAGGACCACAGATACGCAGTATTTT.

This clone turned up a few times. The chain employs TRBV6-2 or TRBV6-3 and TRBJ2-1; 12 positions agree with TRBD2. The V gene end was trimmed by 2 bases and the J gene end by 4 bases; junction bases not matched to a gene: 9. This CDR3 has 18 amino acids. Germline assignment: CDR1 MNHEY and CDR2 SVGEGT. CDR3 nucleotides: TGTGCCAGCAGTTACCCACTAGCGGGAGGAAGTCGGTACAATGAGCAGTTCTTC. Amino acids: CASSYPLAGGSRYNEQFF.

The chain carries TRBV24-1 and TRBJ2-3, with TRBD2 matching over 7 bases. The CDR3 is made up of 15 amino acids. Germline loops: CDR1 KGHDR, CDR2 SFDVKD. The V segment lost 3 bases and the J segment 2 bases; nucleotides outside the gene matches: 4. The CDR3 region is CATSDGSGITDTQYF. CDR3 nucleotide sequence: TGTGCCACCAGTGATGGGAGCGGGATCACAGATACGCAGTATTTT.

A single count supports this clone. V is TRBV28 and J is TRBJ1-2, with a possible D match to TRBD1 (5 bases). This CDR3 has 14 amino acids. V was trimmed by 1 base and J by 2 bases, leaving 8 bases between them. The germline gives CDR1 MDHEN, CDR2 SYDVKM. The CDR3 protein is CASSLFGGNYGYTF. The CDR3 region has the DNA TGTGCCAGCAGTTTATTTGGGGGGAACTATGGCTACACCTTC.

V is TRBV11-2 and J is TRBJ2-1; D perhaps matches TRBD2 (5 bases). The CDR3 runs 15 residues. V shed 2 bases and J shed 6 bases, with 14 bases lying between them. Germline V gives CDR1 SGHAT, CDR2 FQNNGV. The CDR3 loop reads CASSLFSAGRNEQFF. Written as DNA, the CDR3 is TGTGCCAGCAGCTTATTCTCGGCGGGCCGCAATGAGCAGTTCTTC.